These 23 T cell receptor beta chains were all obtained from the same sample, sequenced in a study of cytomegalovirus exposure and HLA in healthy donors. This PCR relied on a set of 60 Vbeta primers and 13 Jbeta primers. Clones were read by immunoSEQ multiplex PCR, and TCRdb kept only the in-frame ones, dropping some. The profile covers roughly 120,000 clones, with 81% appearing a single time and under 4% taken by the ten largest. The sequencing input was PBMCs. These receptors were taken from a woman aged 25 to 45 in good health and CMV-seronegative.

The chain combines TRBV4-1 with TRBJ2-1; 9 nucleotides match TRBD2. The CDR3 contains 17 residues. The germline V gene encodes CDR1 MGHRA and CDR2 YSYEKL. The V and J ends lost 0 bases and 8 bases, in that order; junction bases with no gene match: 11. The CDR3 spells CASSQDSGSPITHEQFF. CDR3 nucleotide sequence: TGCGCCAGCAGCCAAGATAGCGGGAGTCCTATAACTCATGAGCAGTTCTTC.

The chain links TRBV27 to TRBJ2-7, with 10 bases identical to TRBD2. Germline loops: CDR1 MNHEY, CDR2 SMNVEV (reference sequence). The CDR3 extends over 15 amino acids. J was trimmed by 0 bases and V by 4 bases; bases with no gene match: 3. The CDR3 here is CASSSLAGVSYEQYF. In DNA form, the CDR3 reads TGTGCCAGCAGTTCCCTAGCGGGAGTCTCCTACGAGCAGTACTTC.

This clone appeared a few times. The J gene is TRBJ2-3, the V gene TRBV6-4; 9 bases line up with TRBD1. V gave up 3 bases and J gave up 5 bases; unmatched junction bases: 6. CDR1 is MRHNA and CDR2 is SNTAGT in the germline V gene. The CDR3 sequence is 15 residues long. The DNA for the CDR3 is TGTGCCAGCAGTGAGGTGACAGGGGGACGAGATACGCAGTATTTT. Translated, it gives CASSEVTGGRDTQYF.

V and J are TRBV10-3 and TRBJ1-2; D might be TRBD1 (6 bases). Germline CDR1 ENHRY, CDR2 SYGVKD. Trimming left V 10 bases short and J 0 bases short, with 12 bases between. CDR3 length equals 13 residues. CDR3 coding DNA: TGTGCCACCCGACAGGAGACTAACTATGGCTACACCTTC. Amino acids: CATRQETNYGYTF.

This clone has more than one count but fewer than ten. V usage is TRBV27 and J usage is TRBJ2-4; no definite D call. CDR1 and CDR2 from the germline V gene are MNHEY and SMNVEV (reference sequence). Deletions cut 3 bases from V and 0 bases from J, with 9 bases between. The CDR3 is 15 amino acids. The DNA of the CDR3 is TGTGCCAGCAGTTTGTCGGTTCTAGCCAAAAACATTCAGTACTTC. This sequence encodes CASSLSVLAKNIQYF.

In this sample, this clone turned up a few times. This chain links TRBV9 with TRBJ1-1, with D hard to call. V was clipped by 1 base and J by 3 bases, with 10 bases between them. The CDR3 runs to 14 residues. Germline CDR1 reads SGDLS; CDR2 reads YYNGEE. CDR3 protein: CASSVSAYDTEAFF. CDR3 DNA sequence: TGTGCCAGCAGCGTAAGCGCCTATGACACTGAAGCTTTCTTT.

Concerning this clone itself: The identical CDR3 is also encoded by other nucleotide sequences in the sample. The chain employs TRBV6-1 and TRBJ2-5, with 7 bases that match TRBD2. The V and J ends lost 5 bases and 2 bases, in that order; junction bases with no gene match: 8. This CDR3 is built from 15 residues. The germline gives CDR1 MNHNS, CDR2 SASEGT. Written as DNA, the CDR3 is TGTGCCAGCAGTCCCCTCCCGGGGGGACAAGAGACCCAGTACTTC. Its protein is CASSPLPGGQETQYF.

This clone is a singleton in its sample. The chain joins TRBV30 to TRBJ1-3, with 8 nucleotides matching TRBD1. The CDR3 contains 13 residues. Germline V gene sequence: CDR1 GTSNPN, CDR2 SVGIG (reference sequence). J was trimmed by 4 bases and V by 4 bases; bases with no gene match: 3. This CDR3 is CAWTRGQGNTIYF. In DNA form, the CDR3 reads TGTGCCTGGACCAGGGGGCAAGGAAACACCATATATTTT.

The chain joins TRBV4-1 to TRBJ2-7, with D perhaps matching TRBD2 (6 bases). Trimming left V 3 bases short and J 0 bases short, with 18 bases between. This CDR3 has 17 residues. The germline V gene has CDR1 MGHRA and CDR2 YSYEKL. CDR3: CASSQGGIGLSSYEQYF. The CDR3 DNA is TGCGCCAGCAGCCAGGGGGGTATTGGCTTAAGCTCCTACGAGCAGTACTTC.

This sequence joins TRBV14 and TRBJ1-5; 7 bases match TRBD1. The CDR3 consists of 16 residues. Germline V lookup: CDR1 SGHDN, CDR2 FVKESK. With 0 bases clipped from V and 4 bases from J, the junction kept 6 bases outside the gene matches. CDR3 DNA: TGTGCCAGCAGCCAAGATCCGGGACAGAAAAATCAGCCCCAGCATTTT. Translation gives CASSQDPGQKNQPQHF.

The V call is TRBV4-3, the J call TRBJ1-1, with 8 bases lining up with TRBD1. Trimming cost V 4 bases and J 7 bases; bases outside gene matches: 8. Germline V gives CDR1 LGHNA, CDR2 YSLEER. The CDR3 extends over 14 amino acids. CDR3 DNA sequence: TGCGCCAGCAGCCGGAGAAGGACAGGGAGTGAAGCTTTCTTT. This translates into CASSRRRTGSEAFF.

CDR3 sequence: CASSETSSGRDNEQYF. In DNA form, the CDR3 reads TGTGCCAGCAGTGAAACCTCTAGCGGGAGAGACAACGAGCAGTACTTC. The chain has TRBV6-1 and TRBJ2-7, with TRBD2 matching over 10 bases. The V and J ends lost 2 bases and 5 bases, in that order; junction bases with no gene match: 9. Germline CDR1 is MNHNS and CDR2 is SASEGT. This CDR3 has 16 residues.

The rearrangement uses TRBV23-1 and TRBJ2-7; 7 bases map to TRBD1. TRBV23-1 is marked as an open reading frame, function uncertain. Trimming removed 0 bases from V and 0 bases from J; junction bases left unmatched: 8. The CDR3 extends over 17 amino acids. As DNA, the CDR3 is TGCGCCAGCAGTCAATCACGCCCTGGGACAGACTCCTACGAGCAGTACTTC. It encodes CASSQSRPGTDSYEQYF.

The rearrangement uses TRBV6-5 and TRBJ2-4, with 10 bases that match TRBD2. The CDR3 sequence is 14 residues long. With V trimmed by 6 bases and J by 3 bases, 2 bases remained unmatched. The V gene's germline CDR1 is MNHEY and CDR2 SVGAGI. The CDR3: CASRLAGVKNIQYF. In nucleotides, the CDR3 is TGTGCCAGCAGGCTAGCGGGAGTCAAAAACATTCAGTACTTC.

The chain has TRBV30 and TRBJ1-5; maybe TRBD1 (5 bases). V was trimmed by 2 bases and J by 2 bases, leaving 10 bases between them. The CDR3 contains 14 residues. Germline CDR1 is GTSNPN and CDR2 is SVGIG (reference sequence). The DNA for the CDR3 is TGTGCCTGGAGTCCCCTAGGGGGCAATCAGCCCCAGCATTTT. Its protein is CAWSPLGGNQPQHF.

The chain joins TRBV15 to TRBJ1-3; 7 bases match TRBD1. The V segment lost 1 base and the J segment 0 bases; nucleotides outside the gene matches: 15. The germline V gene encodes CDR1 LNHNV and CDR2 YYDKDF (reference sequence). The CDR3 consists of 20 residues. This CDR3 reads CATSRAHRGQPLTSGNTIYF. The CDR3 bases are TGTGCCACCAGCAGAGCCCATAGGGGGCAGCCATTAACCTCTGGAAACACCATATATTTT.

The V gene is TRBV11-3, the J gene TRBJ2-1, with 10 bases that match TRBD1. V was clipped by 5 bases and J by 4 bases; unmatched bases: 5. The germline V gene has CDR1 SGHNT and CDR2 YENEEA. The CDR3 is 15 amino acids. The CDR3 reads CASSNRDRGYNEQFF. DNA for the CDR3: TGTGCCAGCAGCAACCGGGACAGGGGTTACAATGAGCAGTTCTTC.

The V gene is TRBV4-3, the J gene TRBJ2-7, with D perhaps matching TRBD2 (5 bases). V shed 0 bases and J shed 4 bases, with 16 bases lying between them. The CDR3 extends over 16 amino acids. Germline V lookup: CDR1 LGHNA, CDR2 YSLEER. CDR3 in amino acids: CASSQDPSRGLYEQYF. The CDR3 coding sequence is TGCGCCAGCAGCCAAGACCCCAGCCGGGGTTTGTACGAGCAGTACTTC.

The V and J genes are TRBV5-1 and TRBJ2-1; D remains unclear. The CDR3 contains 14 residues. Trimming left V 7 bases short and J 4 bases short, with 15 bases between. CDR1 is SGHRS and CDR2 is YFSETQ in the germline V gene. CDR3 coding DNA: TGCGCCAGCGTCGGAGCCCCAGAATACAATGAGCAGTTCTTC. This sequence encodes CASVGAPEYNEQFF.

V and J are TRBV19 and TRBJ2-3, with D unclear. V was pared by 5 bases and J by 2 bases, with 14 bases between. CDR1 is LNHDA and CDR2 is SQIVND in the germline V gene (reference sequence). The CDR3 has 15 residues. CDR3 loop: CASSANSPYTDTQYF. CDR3 nucleotides: TGTGCCAGTAGTGCCAACTCGCCATACACAGATACGCAGTATTTT.

V is TRBV10-3 and J is TRBJ2-7, with D tentatively TRBD2 (5 bases). This CDR3 spans 14 amino acids. V dropped 0 bases and J dropped 4 bases, with 10 bases sitting between them. CDR1 is ENHRY and CDR2 is SYGVKD in the germline V gene. The CDR3 DNA reads TGTGCCATCAGTGAGTCAGGGAGTGGATACGAGCAGTACTTC. Translating gives CAISESGSGYEQYF.

The V call is TRBV7-5, the J call TRBJ2-7; the table assigns TRBD2, which was not confirmed against the DNA. TRBV7-5 is an annotated pseudogene. This CDR3 region has 14 residues. Written as DNA, the CDR3 is TGTGCCAGAAGCTTATTCGAGAGCTCCTACGAGCAGTACTTC. This encodes CARSLFESSYEQYF.

This chain uses TRBV2 with TRBJ2-7, with D possibly matching TRBD2 (6 bases). Deletions cut 6 bases from V and 0 bases from J, with 15 bases between. The length of the CDR3 is 15 residues. The germline CDR1 and CDR2 sequences are SNHLY and FYNNEI. The CDR3 is CASRALAVSSYEQYF. The CDR3 coding sequence is TGTGCCAGCAGAGCCTTAGCGGTGAGCTCCTACGAGCAGTACTTC. Full variable domain (missing parts from reference TRBV2 and TRBJ2-7): EPEVTQTPSHQVTQMGQEVILRCVPISNHLYFYWYRQILGQKVEFLVSFYNNEISEKSEIFDDQFSVERPDGSNFTLKIRSTKLEDSAMYFCASRALAVSSYEQYFGPGTRLTVT.